These 31 T cell receptor beta chains came from one sample sequenced in a study of blood T cell repertoires in COVID-19. The repertoire was sequenced with immunoSEQ multiplex PCR; TCRdb's copy has only in-frame clones and lacks some. This table holds 100,000 or so clones, around 90% found once. The specimen was peripheral blood. The receptor source for this set is a woman between 45 and 65 years old with COVID-19, enrolled during active disease.

The chain recombines TRBV3-1 (or the pseudogene TRBV3-2) with TRBJ1-6; D remains unclear. V was clipped by 0 bases and J by 0 bases, with 6 bases between them. CDR1 LGHDT and CDR2 YNNKEL come from the germline V gene (reference sequence). The CDR3 runs 16 residues. The CDR3 nucleotides are TGTGCCAGCAGCCAAGACCCCAGCTCCTATAATTCACCCCTCCACTTT. Translation: CASSQDPSSYNSPLHF.

The CDR3 DNA reads TGTGCCAGCAGCTTGGAACAGGCTGTACGGGTGAACACTGAAGCTTTCTTT. Protein: CASSLEQAVRVNTEAFF. The chain is built from TRBV5-6 and TRBJ1-1, with D possibly matching TRBD1 (5 bases). CDR1 is SGHDT, CDR2 YYEEEE, per germline. Trimming removed 0 bases from V and 0 bases from J, with 15 bases in between. The CDR3 is 17 amino acids.

The V call is TRBV28, the J call TRBJ1-5; 7 nucleotides align to TRBD1. Germline V gene sequence: CDR1 MDHEN, CDR2 SYDVKM. V lost 8 bases to trimming and J lost 5 bases; unmatched junction nucleotides: 18. The CDR3 loop spans 17 amino acids. This CDR3 reads CASFPAPLRDSYQPQHF. CDR3 DNA: TGTGCCAGCTTCCCTGCCCCGCTCCGGGACAGCTATCAGCCCCAGCATTTT.

The chain recombines TRBV6-5 with TRBJ1-1, with TRBD1 matching over 7 bases. This CDR3 comprises 15 residues. V was clipped by 5 bases and J by 1 base; unmatched bases: 7. Germline V CDR1 and CDR2: MNHEY, SVGAGI. CDR3 loop: CASSLTGTENTEAFF. CDR3 bases: TGTGCCAGCAGTCTAACCGGGACAGAGAACACTGAAGCTTTCTTT.

This chain joins TRBV5-6 and TRBJ1-1, with a possible D match to TRBD1 (6 bases). CDR3 length equals 15 residues. CDR1 is SGHDT, CDR2 YYEEEE, per germline. Trimming took off 2 bases at V and 5 bases at J, with 16 bases between the two ends. This CDR3 reads CASSFGSLRGTEAFF. Here the CDR3 DNA reads TGTGCCAGCAGCTTCGGTTCATTAAGGGGGACTGAAGCTTTCTTT. The complete variable domain, with remaining parts taken from reference TRBV5-6 and TRBJ1-1, reads DAGVTQSPTHLIKTRGQQVTLRCSPKSGHDTVSWYQQALGQGPQFIFQYYEEEERQRGNFPDRFSGHQFPNYSSELNVNALLLGDSALYLCASSFGSLRGTEAFFGQGTRLTVV.

V usage is TRBV12-3 or TRBV12-4 and J usage is TRBJ1-2; weak D call: TRBD1 (6 bases). The CDR3 is 13 amino acids. V was cut by 1 base and J by 7 bases, with 10 bases left in between. CDR3 nucleotide sequence: TGTGCCAGCAGTTTAGAAGGGGGTGTTGGCTACACCTTC. Residues: CASSLEGGVGYTF.

This chain joins TRBV10-3 and TRBJ1-1; 7 nucleotides match TRBD1. Trimming removed 5 bases from V and 5 bases from J; junction bases left unmatched: 14. Germline CDR1 ENHRY, CDR2 SYGVKD. The CDR3 extends over 16 amino acids. CDR3 nucleotide sequence: TGTGCCATCAGTAGTGACAGGGAATTTCGGAGAACTGAAGCTTTCTTT. It encodes CAISSDREFRRTEAFF.

The chain employs TRBV7-2 and TRBJ2-5, with a tentative D call TRBD1 (5 bases). CDR1 and CDR2 from the germline V gene are SGHTA and FQGNSA. The ends were cut back, 4 bases at V and 2 bases at J, with 14 bases in the middle. There are 15 residues in the CDR3. CDR3 DNA: TGTGCCAGCAGCTCTCACATCAGGGATCAAGAGACCCAGTACTTC. Translation gives CASSSHIRDQETQYF. Using reference TRBV7-2 and TRBJ2-5 for the parts outside the CDR3, the full variable domain is GAGVSQSPSNKVTEKGKDVELRCDPISGHTALYWYRQSLGQGLEFLIYFQGNSAPDKSGLPSDRFSAERTGGSVSTLTIQRTQQEDSAVYLCASSSHIRDQETQYFGPGTRLLVL.

This chain links TRBV9 with TRBJ1-2, with D unclear. Per the germline V gene, CDR1 is SGDLS and CDR2 is YYNGEE. V gave up 0 bases and J gave up 6 bases, with 12 bases separating them. This CDR3 region has 14 residues. The CDR3 DNA follows: TGTGCCAGCAGCGTAGGGGAGAATCCCGATGGCTACACCTTC. Amino acids: CASSVGENPDGYTF.

The rearrangement joins TRBV30 to TRBJ1-6; 7 nucleotides align to TRBD1. The germline CDR1 and CDR2 sequences are GTSNPN and SVGIG (reference sequence). The CDR3 has 17 amino acids. The trim removed 4 bases at V and 6 bases at J, leaving 15 bases unmatched. CDR3 in amino acids: CAWNANRQGEINSPLHF. In DNA form, the CDR3 reads TGTGCCTGGAACGCAAACCGGCAGGGGGAGATTAATTCACCCCTCCACTTT. The variable domain in full, completed from reference TRBV30 and TRBJ1-6, reads SQTIHQWPATLVQPVGSPLSLECTVEGTSNPNLYWYRQAAGRGLQLLFYSVGIGQISSEVPQNLSASRPQDRQFILSSKKLLLSDSGFYLCAWNANRQGEINSPLHFGNGTRLTVT.

The CDR3 loop is CASSLRLTGSGGYTF. Written as DNA, the CDR3 is TGTGCCAGCAGCTTGCGGCTCACAGGGTCCGGAGGCTACACCTTC. V and J are TRBV5-4 and TRBJ1-2, with TRBD1 as a possible D gene (6 bases). The CDR3 totals 15 residues. In germline, CDR1 is SGHNT, CDR2 YYREEE (reference sequence). Trimming removed 1 base from V and 8 bases from J, with 18 bases in between.

V usage is TRBV27 and J usage is TRBJ2-7, with TRBD1 identical over 12 bases. V shed 3 bases and J 3 bases; nucleotides not matched to a gene: 3. The CDR3 extends over 15 amino acids. CDR1 MNHEY and CDR2 SMNVEV come from the germline V gene (reference sequence). This CDR3 is CASSLGTGGDYEQYV. The CDR3 nucleotides read TGTGCCAGCAGTTTGGGGACAGGGGGCGACTACGAGCAGTACGTC.

V gene TRBV5-1 combines with J gene TRBJ2-7; the match to TRBD1 covers 11 bases. CDR1 and CDR2 from the germline V gene are SGHRS and YFSETQ. V lost 0 bases to trimming and J lost 7 bases; unmatched junction nucleotides: 0. The CDR3 has 13 amino acids. The CDR3 DNA sequence: TGCGCCAGCAGCTTGGGGGACAGGGGGGAGCAGTACTTC. Residues: CASSLGDRGEQYF.

This chain connects TRBV7-2 to TRBJ2-3; 12 bases agree with TRBD2. The CDR3 loop spans 15 amino acids. Germline V lookup: CDR1 SGHTA, CDR2 FQGNSA. J lost 5 bases, V lost 4 bases, and 4 bases had no gene match. DNA for the CDR3: TGTGCCAGCAGCTCGACTAGCGGGGGTTTAGATACGCAGTATTTT. It encodes CASSSTSGGLDTQYF.

The genes are TRBV7-9 and TRBJ1-6, with a possible D match to TRBD1 (5 bases). Trimming removed 5 bases at V and 8 bases at J, with 19 bases between. Germline lookup yields CDR1 SEHNR and CDR2 FQNEAQ (reference sequence). The CDR3 contains 16 residues. As DNA, the CDR3 is TGTGCCAGCAGCCCTTCGAGCCAGGGACTGGATTCACCCCTCCACTTT. Translation: CASSPSSQGLDSPLHF.

V usage is TRBV6-4 and J usage is TRBJ2-2; 7 bases are a match to TRBD1. The CDR3 consists of 15 residues. Germline CDR1 MRHNA, CDR2 SNTAGT. After removal of 8 bases from V and 2 bases from J, the junction contained 8 bases not matched to a gene. CDR3 protein: CASGRRTGNTGELFF. CDR3 sequence (DNA): TGTGCCAGCGGCCGCCGGACAGGCAACACCGGGGAGCTGTTTTTT.

The chain couples TRBV4-3 to TRBJ1-6; D ambiguous. This CDR3 region has 18 residues. Per the germline V gene, CDR1 is LGHNA and CDR2 is YSLEER. V was pared by 0 bases and J by 0 bases, with 12 bases between. CDR3 coding DNA: TGCGCCAGCAGCCAAGAGCGGCAGTCTAGCTCCTATAATTCACCCCTCCACTTT. Translated, it gives CASSQERQSSSYNSPLHF.

The gene calls are TRBV5-5 and TRBJ2-3, with TRBD2 as a possible D gene (6 bases). The CDR3 sequence is 18 residues long. Deletions cut 4 bases from V and 4 bases from J, with 25 bases between. The germline CDR1 and CDR2 sequences are SGHKS and YYEKEE (reference sequence). The DNA of the CDR3 is TGTGCCAGCAGCCGGGACCGCGGGATGTTTGCGGCCTCAGATACGCAGTATTTT. This sequence encodes CASSRDRGMFAASDTQYF.

The chain uses TRBV7-2 and TRBJ2-4, with D uncertain. Per the germline V gene, CDR1 is SGHTA and CDR2 is FQGNSA. Trimming pared 2 bases from V and 3 bases from J, leaving 5 bases between. CDR3 length equals 13 residues. CDR3 amino acids: CASSLNSKNIQYF. DNA of the CDR3: TGTGCCAGCAGCTTAAACAGCAAAAACATTCAGTACTTC.

The V call is TRBV28, the J call TRBJ2-4; 9 bases are a match to TRBD1. Unmatched junction bases numbered 8, after V lost 6 bases and J lost 8 bases. The germline gives CDR1 MDHEN, CDR2 SYDVKM. This CDR3 spans 14 amino acids. The CDR3 nucleotides are TGTGCCAGCAGCGACAGGGGGGGCAGGGACATTCAGTACTTC. It translates to CASSDRGGRDIQYF.

This clone was found once. This chain uses TRBV14 with TRBJ1-3; 8 nucleotides line up with TRBD1. Per germline, CDR1 SGHDN and CDR2 FVKESK. CDR3 length equals 20 residues. The junction had 18 bases not matched to a gene; V was cut back by 5 bases and J by 0 bases. The CDR3: CASSANRDRPIIPSGNTIYF. DNA for the CDR3: TGTGCCAGCAGCGCTAACCGGGACAGGCCAATTATCCCCTCTGGAAACACCATATATTTT.

V and J are TRBV27 and TRBJ1-2; 7 positions agree with TRBD1. The V and J ends lost 4 bases and 2 bases, in that order; junction bases with no gene match: 7. Germline V gene data show CDR1 as MNHEY and CDR2 as SMNVEV (reference sequence). This CDR3 is built from 15 residues. In DNA, the CDR3 is TGTGCCAGCAGTTCATCCCCGGGACAGAACTATGGCTACACCTTC. Translating gives CASSSSPGQNYGYTF.

The rearrangement links TRBV21-1 to TRBJ1-1. TRBV21-1 is shown as a pseudogene. The CDR3 totals 19 residues. Written as DNA, the CDR3 is TGTGCCAGCAGCTATACCACCACGGAGGACGCCTCCTCGAACACTGAAGCTTTCTTT. Translated: CASSYTTTEDASSNTEAFF.

V is TRBV4-3 and J is TRBJ1-2; TRBD1 matches at 9 bases. With 3 bases clipped from V and 5 bases from J, the junction kept 4 bases outside the gene matches. In germline, CDR1 is LGHNA, CDR2 YSLEER. This CDR3 is built from 14 residues. This chain's CDR3 is CASSHGQGPYGYTF. Here the CDR3 DNA reads TGCGCCAGCAGCCATGGACAGGGGCCTTATGGCTACACCTTC.

The chain links TRBV27 to TRBJ2-7, with D maybe TRBD1 (6 bases). The CDR3 consists of 15 residues. CDR1 and CDR2 from the germline V gene are MNHEY and SMNVEV (reference sequence). V dropped 8 bases and J dropped 6 bases, with 23 bases sitting between them. The CDR3 DNA sequence: TGTGCCAGCCAACCCCGATTGGGACACTCATCCGAGCAGTACTTC. Translating gives CASQPRLGHSSEQYF.

The chain uses TRBV5-4 and TRBJ1-2, with D possibly being TRBD1 (6 bases). The CDR3 loop spans 12 amino acids. V was trimmed by 7 bases and J by 2 bases, leaving 9 bases between them. The germline V gene has CDR1 SGHNT and CDR2 YYREEE (reference sequence). The CDR3 region is CASGTLNYGYTF. The CDR3 DNA reads TGTGCCAGCGGGACATTGAACTATGGCTACACCTTC.

The chain combines TRBV19 with TRBJ2-2, with 9 positions matching TRBD1. The CDR3 spans 16 residues. V was clipped by 4 bases and J by 7 bases; unmatched bases: 10. Germline V gene data show CDR1 as LNHDA and CDR2 as SQIVND (reference sequence). The CDR3 bases are TGTGCCAGTAGTACTTATTGGACAGGGGATCTCGGGGAGCTGTTTTTT. Encoded protein: CASSTYWTGDLGELFF.

This chain links TRBV3-1 (or the pseudogene TRBV3-2) with TRBJ1-6; 10 bases map to TRBD1. The CDR3 is 15 amino acids. The junction had 1 base not matched to a gene; V was cut back by 0 bases and J by 8 bases. Germline assignment: CDR1 LGHDT and CDR2 YNNKEL (reference sequence). CDR3 DNA sequence: TGTGCCAGCAGCCAAGAGACAGGGGGCTATTCACCCCTCCACTTT. Its protein is CASSQETGGYSPLHF.

The chain joins TRBV11-3 to TRBJ2-5; TRBD1 matches 7 bases. There are 14 residues in the CDR3. J lost 3 bases, V lost 7 bases, and 8 bases had no gene match. CDR1 and CDR2 (germline): SGHNT, YENEEA. This CDR3 is CASNLGTAKETQYF. Here the CDR3 DNA reads TGTGCCAGCAATTTGGGGACAGCAAAAGAGACCCAGTACTTC.

The chain is built from TRBV12-3 or TRBV12-4 and TRBJ2-7, with D maybe TRBD2 (5 bases). The CDR3 extends over 13 amino acids. V dropped 7 bases and J dropped 4 bases, with 14 bases sitting between them. CDR3 sequence: CASTLRAGYEQYF. The CDR3 DNA is TGTGCCAGCACCTTAAGGGCGGGTTACGAGCAGTACTTC.

The chain employs TRBV5-8 and TRBJ1-2; D gene unclear. V was pared by 3 bases and J by 8 bases, with 20 bases between. The CDR3 loop spans 15 amino acids. Looked up from germline, CDR1 is SGHTS and CDR2 is YDEGEE. For the CDR3, the DNA is TGTGCCAGCAGCTCGAGCGACGCGCGGATGCGGGGCTACACCTTC. Translation: CASSSSDARMRGYTF.